This entry lists 18 T cell receptor beta chains sequenced from one sample in a study of PD-1 blockade in mismatch repair-deficient tumors. Clones were read by immunoSEQ multiplex PCR, and TCRdb kept only the in-frame ones, dropping some. The sample shows approximately 9,800 clones, 75% to 90% of them seen only once. The sample in question was PBMCs, obtained around 46 weeks after starting pembrolizumab. These receptors were taken from an adult with mismatch repair-deficient cancer.

The chain employs TRBV7-2 and TRBJ1-5, with D uncertain. This CDR3 has 14 residues. The V end lost 6 bases, the J end lost 5 bases, and 14 bases lay between the germline ends. Germline loops: CDR1 SGHTA, CDR2 FQGNSA. This chain's CDR3 is CASSPFARYQPQHF. Here the CDR3 DNA reads TGTGCCAGCAGTCCCTTTGCGAGGTATCAGCCCCAGCATTTT.

The gene calls are TRBV2 and TRBJ1-5; no clear D. The CDR3 has 15 residues. Germline CDR1 and CDR2: SNHLY and FYNNEI. V was shortened by 2 bases and J by 3 bases, with 11 bases between the two germline ends. The CDR3 sequence: CASSETTAYNQPQHF. For the CDR3, the DNA is TGTGCCAGCAGTGAAACCACAGCCTACAATCAGCCCCAGCATTTT.

The V call is TRBV5-1, the J call TRBJ1-6; 10 bases agree with TRBD1. The CDR3 length is 16 residues. J was trimmed by 6 bases and V by 4 bases; bases with no gene match: 7. Germline CDR1 is SGHRS and CDR2 is YFSETQ. The chain's CDR3 is CASSVGQGGPNSPLHF. The CDR3 coding sequence is TGCGCCAGCAGCGTCGGACAGGGGGGCCCTAATTCACCCCTCCACTTT.

This clone has a single count. This sequence joins TRBV7-7 and TRBJ2-1, with TRBD2 as a possible D gene (5 bases). The CDR3 runs to 15 residues. The germline V gene has CDR1 SSHAT and CDR2 FNYEAQ (reference sequence). Trimming took 1 base from V and 0 from J, leaving 7 bases between them. CDR3 in amino acids: CASSLEGSSYNEQFF. The CDR3 nucleotides are TGTGCCAGCAGCTTAGAAGGGAGCTCCTACAATGAGCAGTTCTTC.

V gene TRBV28 combines with J gene TRBJ2-7, with D possibly being TRBD2 (6 bases). This CDR3 comprises 16 residues. The germline CDR1 and CDR2 sequences are MDHEN and SYDVKM. Trimming took off 5 bases at V and 4 bases at J, with 21 bases between the two ends. Written as DNA, the CDR3 is TGTGCCAGCAGTCAAACCTGGGTCGAGGGAGGTTACGAGCAGTACTTC. Translation: CASSQTWVEGGYEQYF.

The V gene is TRBV5-4, the J gene TRBJ2-3; TRBD2 matches 8 bases. The CDR3 is made up of 16 amino acids. Trimming at V came to 4 bases and at J to 3 bases, leaving 10 bases not matched to a gene. Germline V gene data show CDR1 as SGHNT and CDR2 as YYREEE (reference sequence). The CDR3 reads CASSTTGGGYTDTQYF. In nucleotides, the CDR3 is TGTGCCAGCAGCACCACGGGGGGGGGCTATACAGATACGCAGTATTTT. The whole variable domain, remainder taken from reference TRBV5-4 and TRBJ2-3, is ETGVTQSPTHLIKTRGQQVTLRCSSQSGHNTVSWYQQALGQGPQFIFQYYREEENGRGNFPPRFSGLQFPNYSSELNVNALELDDSALYLCASSTTGGGYTDTQYFGPGTRLTVL.

This chain joins TRBV19 and TRBJ1-1; D remains unclear. There are 13 residues in the CDR3. V was pared by 2 bases and J by 1 base, with 5 bases between. Germline values: CDR1 LNHDA, CDR2 SQIVND (reference sequence). For the CDR3, the DNA is TGTGCCAGTAGTATACGGGAGAACACTGAAGCTTTCTTT. Protein sequence: CASSIRENTEAFF.

The V gene is TRBV30, the J gene TRBJ1-6; the match to TRBD1 covers 7 bases. CDR1 is GTSNPN and CDR2 is SVGIG in the germline V gene (reference sequence). The CDR3 is 15 residues long. J was trimmed by 8 bases and V by 4 bases; bases with no gene match: 11. The DNA of the CDR3 is TGTGCCTGGAATCTCGAACAGGGGCGCCATTCACCCCTCCACTTT. It translates to CAWNLEQGRHSPLHF.

The chain couples TRBV28 to TRBJ2-5, with D possibly matching TRBD2 (6 bases). The CDR3 consists of 17 residues. Trimming pared 4 bases from V and 4 bases from J, leaving 22 bases between. Germline CDR1 and CDR2: MDHEN and SYDVKM. CDR3 loop: CASSWTEGLHLRETQYF. DNA of the CDR3: TGTGCCAGCAGTTGGACGGAGGGACTCCACCTTCGAGAGACCCAGTACTTC.

J is TRBJ1-3 and V is TRBV11-2; D gene uncertain. Per the germline V gene, CDR1 is SGHAT and CDR2 is FQNNGV. The CDR3 has 15 residues. V dropped 5 bases and J dropped 7 bases, with 18 bases sitting between them. CDR3 sequence reads: CASSPLTPYPNTIYF. The CDR3 bases are TGTGCCAGCAGCCCACTGACTCCGTATCCCAACACCATATATTTT.

The chain joins TRBV7-9 to TRBJ1-1, with 9 bases matching TRBD1. This CDR3 is 13 amino acids long. Germline CDR1 reads SEHNR; CDR2 reads FQNEAQ (reference sequence). The V gene end was trimmed by 3 bases and the J gene end by 7 bases; junction bases not matched to a gene: 3. In DNA form, the CDR3 reads TGTGCCAGCAGCTTGGGGACAGGGATTGAAGCTTTCTTT. It specifies CASSLGTGIEAFF.

In its sample, this clone was seen a few times. This chain links TRBV28 with TRBJ2-7, with D perhaps matching TRBD1 (6 bases). The germline V gene encodes CDR1 MDHEN and CDR2 SYDVKM. With 5 bases removed from V and 1 base from J, the gap between germline ends came to 15 bases. The CDR3 covers 15 residues. CDR3 sequence: CASSRRGSKSYEQYF. CDR3 DNA: TGTGCCAGCAGTCGTAGGGGGTCGAAGTCCTACGAGCAGTACTTC.

The V and J genes are TRBV29-1 and TRBJ2-5; 9 nucleotides align to TRBD1. This CDR3 comprises 13 residues. Germline CDR1 reads SQVTM; CDR2 reads ANQGSEA. V shed 4 bases, J shed 5 bases, and the junction held 5 bases outside the gene matches. The CDR3 reads CSVVGQGGETQYF. The CDR3, as DNA: TGCAGCGTTGTGGGACAGGGAGGGGAGACCCAGTACTTC.

This sequence joins TRBV28 and TRBJ2-6, with a weak D call TRBD2 (5 bases). The CDR3 runs 16 residues. Trimming pared 6 bases from V and 1 base from J, leaving 13 bases between. Germline V gene sequence: CDR1 MDHEN, CDR2 SYDVKM. Written as DNA, the CDR3 is TGTGCCAGCAGAACGGGAAAAGCATCTGGGGCCAACGTCCTGACTTTC. It encodes CASRTGKASGANVLTF.

CDR3 DNA: TGTGCCAGCAGCACCGAAGCGATGTCTGCAGATACGCAGTATTTT. It is translated as CASSTEAMSADTQYF. The chain recombines TRBV6-6 with TRBJ2-3, with D unclear. The CDR3 length is 15 residues. Germline V gene sequence: CDR1 MNHNY, CDR2 SVGAGI (reference sequence). V dropped 6 bases and J dropped 4 bases, with 17 bases sitting between them.

This clone was recorded once. The chain's CDR3 is CASQEGYGYTF. The CDR3 DNA reads TGTGCCAGTCAAGAGGGCTATGGCTACACCTTC. This chain joins TRBV28 and TRBJ1-2; D is unclear. Trimming took 9 bases from V and 4 from J, leaving 9 bases between them. This CDR3 region has 11 residues. CDR1 is MDHEN, CDR2 SYDVKM, per germline.

This clone was detected only a few times. The chain links TRBV5-5 to TRBJ2-7, with 7 bases that match TRBD1. CDR3 length: 14 amino acids. Germline values: CDR1 SGHKS, CDR2 YYEKEE (reference sequence). Trimming at V came to 4 bases and at J to 3 bases, leaving 7 bases not matched to a gene. Here the CDR3 DNA reads TGTGCCAGCAGCATAAACCGGGACAGCTACGAGCAGTACTTC. Amino acids: CASSINRDSYEQYF.

This chain links TRBV5-1 with TRBJ2-7, with D uncertain. Trimming left V 4 bases short and J 2 bases short, with 7 bases between. The CDR3 totals 12 residues. CDR1 is SGHRS and CDR2 is YFSETQ in the germline V gene. The CDR3 sequence: CASSLVAYEQYF. The CDR3 DNA reads TGCGCCAGCAGCCTAGTCGCCTACGAGCAGTACTTC. Supplemented by reference TRBV5-1 and TRBJ2-7, the full variable domain reads KAGVTQTPRYLIKTRGQQVTLSCSPISGHRSVSWYQQTPGQGLQFLFEYFSETQRNKGNFPGRFSGRQFSNSRSEMNVSTLELGDSALYLCASSLVAYEQYFGPGTRLTVT.